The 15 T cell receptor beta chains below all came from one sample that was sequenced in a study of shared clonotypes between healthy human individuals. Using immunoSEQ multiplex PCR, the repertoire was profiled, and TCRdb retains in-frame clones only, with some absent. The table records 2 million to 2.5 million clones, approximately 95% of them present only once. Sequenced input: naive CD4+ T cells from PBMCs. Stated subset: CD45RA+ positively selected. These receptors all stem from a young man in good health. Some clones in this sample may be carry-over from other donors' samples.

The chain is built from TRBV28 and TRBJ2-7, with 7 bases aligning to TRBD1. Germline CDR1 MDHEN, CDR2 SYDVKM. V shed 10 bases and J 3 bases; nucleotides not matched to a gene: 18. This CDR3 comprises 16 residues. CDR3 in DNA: TGTGCCACGTTAAGTCGATCTGGGACAGAAATCTACGAGCAGTACTTC. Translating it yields CATLSRSGTEIYEQYF.

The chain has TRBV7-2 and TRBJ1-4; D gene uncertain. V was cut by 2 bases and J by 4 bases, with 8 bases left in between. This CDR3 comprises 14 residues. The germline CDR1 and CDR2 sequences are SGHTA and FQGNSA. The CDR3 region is CASSLTPLNEKLFF. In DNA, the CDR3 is TGTGCCAGCAGCTTAACACCTCTTAATGAAAAACTGTTTTTT.

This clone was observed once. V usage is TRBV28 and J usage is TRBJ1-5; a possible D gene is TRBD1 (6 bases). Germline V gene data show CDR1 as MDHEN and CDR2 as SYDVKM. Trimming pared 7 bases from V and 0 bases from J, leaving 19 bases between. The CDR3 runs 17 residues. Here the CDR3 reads CASTQAGTPYSNQPQHF. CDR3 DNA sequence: TGTGCCAGCACTCAAGCCGGGACACCCTATAGCAATCAGCCCCAGCATTTT.

The CDR3 nucleotides read TGTGCCAGCAGCCCGACAGGGGTGAACACTGAAGCTTTCTTT. As protein: CASSPTGVNTEAFF. J is TRBJ1-1 and V is TRBV7-3, with 8 bases matching TRBD1. There are 14 residues in the CDR3. Germline V lookup: CDR1 SGHTA, CDR2 FQGTGA. V lost 5 bases to trimming and J lost 0 bases; unmatched junction nucleotides: 2.

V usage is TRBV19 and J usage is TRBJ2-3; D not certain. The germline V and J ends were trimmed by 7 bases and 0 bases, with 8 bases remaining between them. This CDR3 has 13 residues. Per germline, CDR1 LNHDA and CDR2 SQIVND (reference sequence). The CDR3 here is CASTMTSTDTQYF. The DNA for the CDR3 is TGTGCCAGTACTATGACTAGCACAGATACGCAGTATTTT.

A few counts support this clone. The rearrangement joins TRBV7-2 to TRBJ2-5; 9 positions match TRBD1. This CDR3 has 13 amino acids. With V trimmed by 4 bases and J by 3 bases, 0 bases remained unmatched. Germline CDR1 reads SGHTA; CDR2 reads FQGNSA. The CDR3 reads CASSWDREETQYF. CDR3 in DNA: TGTGCCAGCAGCTGGGACAGGGAAGAGACCCAGTACTTC.

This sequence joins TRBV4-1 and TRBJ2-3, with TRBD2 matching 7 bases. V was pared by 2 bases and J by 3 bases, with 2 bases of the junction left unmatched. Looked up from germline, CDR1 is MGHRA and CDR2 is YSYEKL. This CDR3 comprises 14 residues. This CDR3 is CASSQTGGTDTQYF. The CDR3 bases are TGCGCCAGCAGCCAAACGGGAGGTACAGATACGCAGTATTTT.

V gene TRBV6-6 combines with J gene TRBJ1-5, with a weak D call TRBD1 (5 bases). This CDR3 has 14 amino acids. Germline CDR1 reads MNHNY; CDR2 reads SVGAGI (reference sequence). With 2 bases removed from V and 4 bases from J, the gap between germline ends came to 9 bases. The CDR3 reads CASSYGGTNQPQHF. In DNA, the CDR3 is TGTGCCAGCAGTTACGGGGGAACTAATCAGCCCCAGCATTTT.

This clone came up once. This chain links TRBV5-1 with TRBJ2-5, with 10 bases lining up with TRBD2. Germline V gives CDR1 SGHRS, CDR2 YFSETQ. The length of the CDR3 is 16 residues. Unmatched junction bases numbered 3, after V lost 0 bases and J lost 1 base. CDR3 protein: CASSLAGLAAQETQYF. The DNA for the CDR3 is TGCGCCAGCAGCTTGGCCGGACTAGCGGCCCAAGAGACCCAGTACTTC.

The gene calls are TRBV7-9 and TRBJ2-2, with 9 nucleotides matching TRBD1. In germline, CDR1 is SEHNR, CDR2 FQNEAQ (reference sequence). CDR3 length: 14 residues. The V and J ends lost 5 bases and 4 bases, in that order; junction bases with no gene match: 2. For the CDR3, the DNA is TGTGCCAGCAGCGCACAGGGGGCCACCGGGGAGCTGTTTTTT. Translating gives CASSAQGATGELFF.

DNA of the CDR3: TGTGCCACCCTGACTGAAGATACGCAGTATTTT. Translating it yields CATLTEDTQYF. The chain uses TRBV10-3 and TRBJ2-3; D ambiguous. CDR1 is ENHRY, CDR2 SYGVKD, per germline. The CDR3 is 11 amino acids. V was clipped by 10 bases and J by 5 bases, with 10 bases between them.

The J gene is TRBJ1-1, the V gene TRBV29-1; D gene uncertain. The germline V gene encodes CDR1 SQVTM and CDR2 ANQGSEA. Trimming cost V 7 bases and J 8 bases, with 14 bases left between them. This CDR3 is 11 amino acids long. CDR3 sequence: CSASQGGEAFF. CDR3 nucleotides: TGCAGCGCCAGCCAAGGTGGGGAAGCTTTCTTT.

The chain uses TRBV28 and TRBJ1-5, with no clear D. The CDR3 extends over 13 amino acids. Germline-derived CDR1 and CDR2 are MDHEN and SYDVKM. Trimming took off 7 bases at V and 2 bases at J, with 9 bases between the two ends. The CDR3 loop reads CASTVGGNQPQHF. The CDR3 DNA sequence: TGTGCCAGCACAGTGGGTGGCAATCAGCCCCAGCATTTT.

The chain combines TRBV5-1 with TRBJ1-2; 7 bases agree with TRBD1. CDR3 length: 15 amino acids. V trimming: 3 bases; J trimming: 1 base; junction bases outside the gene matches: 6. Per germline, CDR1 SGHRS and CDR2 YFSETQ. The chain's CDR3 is CASSSGQPGNYGYTF. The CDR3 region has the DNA TGCGCCAGCAGCTCGGGACAGCCCGGTAACTATGGCTACACCTTC.

The CDR3 spells CASSPGAATNEKLFF. The CDR3 DNA follows: TGTGCCAGCAGCCCCGGAGCTGCAACTAATGAAAAACTGTTTTTT. The chain recombines TRBV5-4 with TRBJ1-4; D gene unclear. Germline lookup yields CDR1 SGHNT and CDR2 YYREEE (reference sequence). The CDR3 sequence is 15 residues long. The V and J ends lost 4 bases and 0 bases respectively, with 10 bases between them.